The clone carrying this TCR beta chain was found a few times. Rearranged V-D-J TRB sequences were amplified with a mixed TRB-A/B primer pool. TCRdb itself ran the multiplex PCR reads through MiXCR, one entry per CDR3 protein. The sample has roughly 1,800 distinct CDR3 sequences; around a quarter are singletons. Peripheral blood genomic DNA, not sorted cells or RNA, was the template. These data come from a study of T cell repertoires in aging, cancer and after chemotherapy. The CDR3 has 18 residues. Germline-derived CDR1 and CDR2 are LGHNA and YNFKEQ. The germline V and J ends were trimmed by 0 bases and 8 bases, with 25 bases remaining between them.

Sequenced: blood. The chain uses TRBV4-2 and TRBJ1-2, with TRBD1 as a possible D gene (6 bases). This sequence originates from a human donor with a blood cancer. The CDR3 DNA sequence: TGTGCCAGCAGCCAAGATCTTACCTCCGGACAGTCAGGGTGGGGCTACACCTTC. Translating gives CASSQDLTSGQSGWGYTF.